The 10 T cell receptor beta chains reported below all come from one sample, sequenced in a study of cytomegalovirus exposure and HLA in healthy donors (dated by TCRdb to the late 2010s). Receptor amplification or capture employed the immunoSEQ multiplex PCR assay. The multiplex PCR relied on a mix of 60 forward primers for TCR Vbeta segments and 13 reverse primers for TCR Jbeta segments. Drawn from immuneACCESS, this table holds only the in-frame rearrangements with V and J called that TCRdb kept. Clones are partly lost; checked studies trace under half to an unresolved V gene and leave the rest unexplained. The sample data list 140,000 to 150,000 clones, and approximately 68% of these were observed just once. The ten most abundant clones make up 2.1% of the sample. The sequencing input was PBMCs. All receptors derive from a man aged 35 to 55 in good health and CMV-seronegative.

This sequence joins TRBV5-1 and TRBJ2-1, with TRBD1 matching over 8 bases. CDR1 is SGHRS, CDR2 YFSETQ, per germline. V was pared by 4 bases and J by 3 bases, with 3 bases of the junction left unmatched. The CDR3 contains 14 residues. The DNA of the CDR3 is TGCGCCAGCAGCCCACAGGGGGGCTACAATGAGCAGTTCTTC. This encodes CASSPQGGYNEQFF.

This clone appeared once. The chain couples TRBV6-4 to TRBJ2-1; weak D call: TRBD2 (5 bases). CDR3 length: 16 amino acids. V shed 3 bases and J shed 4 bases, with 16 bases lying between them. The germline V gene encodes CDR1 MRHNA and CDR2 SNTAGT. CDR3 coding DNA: TGTGCCAGCAGTGAAGCGGCCCCGGCAATTTACAATGAGCAGTTCTTC. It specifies CASSEAAPAIYNEQFF.

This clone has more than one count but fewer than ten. CDR3 sequence: CASSYRLAGSETQYF. The CDR3 nucleotides are TGTGCCAGCAGTTACAGGCTAGCGGGTAGTGAGACCCAGTACTTC. This rearrangement joins TRBV6-5 to TRBJ2-5; 8 bases map to TRBD2. This CDR3 comprises 15 residues. Losses at the gene ends were 2 bases for V and 5 bases for J; bases not matched to a gene: 7. CDR1 and CDR2 from the germline V gene are MNHEY and SVGAGI.

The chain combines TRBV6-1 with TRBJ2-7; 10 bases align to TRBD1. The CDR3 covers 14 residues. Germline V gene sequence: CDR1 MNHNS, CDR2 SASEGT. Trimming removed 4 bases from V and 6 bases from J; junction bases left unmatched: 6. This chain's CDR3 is CASSAGDRGFEQYF. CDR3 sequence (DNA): TGTGCCAGCAGTGCGGGGGACAGGGGATTCGAGCAGTACTTC.

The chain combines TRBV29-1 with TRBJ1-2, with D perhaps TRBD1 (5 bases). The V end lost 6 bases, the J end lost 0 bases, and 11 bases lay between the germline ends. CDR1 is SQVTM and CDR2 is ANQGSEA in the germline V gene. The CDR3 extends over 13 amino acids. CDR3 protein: CSVATGANYGYTF. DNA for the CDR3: TGCAGCGTAGCTACGGGGGCTAACTATGGCTACACCTTC.

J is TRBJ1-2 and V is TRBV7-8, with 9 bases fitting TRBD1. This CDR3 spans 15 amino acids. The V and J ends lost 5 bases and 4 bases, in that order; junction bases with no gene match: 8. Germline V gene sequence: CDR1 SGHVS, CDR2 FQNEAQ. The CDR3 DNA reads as TGTGCCAGCAGCCAGGGACAGGGTGAGGTCTATGGCTACACCTTC. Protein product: CASSQGQGEVYGYTF.

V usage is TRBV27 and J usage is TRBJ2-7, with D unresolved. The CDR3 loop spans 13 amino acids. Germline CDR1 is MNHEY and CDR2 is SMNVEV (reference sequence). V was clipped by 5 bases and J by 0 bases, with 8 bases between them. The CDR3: CASSPELSYEQYF. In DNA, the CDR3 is TGTGCCAGCAGTCCCGAGCTCTCCTACGAGCAGTACTTC.

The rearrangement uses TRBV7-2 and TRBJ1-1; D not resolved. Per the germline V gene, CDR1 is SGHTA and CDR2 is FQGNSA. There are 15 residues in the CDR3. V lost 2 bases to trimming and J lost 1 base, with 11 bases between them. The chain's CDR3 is CASSLFRGTNTEAFF. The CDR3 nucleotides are TGTGCCAGCAGCTTATTCCGTGGCACGAACACTGAAGCTTTCTTT.

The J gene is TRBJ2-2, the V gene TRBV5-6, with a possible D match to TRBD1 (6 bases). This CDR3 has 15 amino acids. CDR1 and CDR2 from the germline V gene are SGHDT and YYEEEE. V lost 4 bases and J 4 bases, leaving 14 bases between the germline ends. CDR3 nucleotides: TGTGCCAGCAGCAACCGGGACATCTTCACCGGGGAGCTGTTTTTT. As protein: CASSNRDIFTGELFF.

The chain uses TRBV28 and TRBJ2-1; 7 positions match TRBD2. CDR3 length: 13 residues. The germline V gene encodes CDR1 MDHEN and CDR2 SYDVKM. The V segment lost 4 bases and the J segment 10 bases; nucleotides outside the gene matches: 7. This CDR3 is CASSWGTMEEQFF. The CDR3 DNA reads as TGTGCCAGCAGTTGGGGGACTATGGAGGAGCAGTTCTTC.